This passage covers 24 T cell receptor beta chains from one sample sequenced in a study of cytomegalovirus exposure and HLA in healthy donors. Researchers ran the PCR with 60 Vbeta and 13 Jbeta primers. Produced via immunoSEQ multiplex PCR; TCRdb's table is partial and in-frame only. The sample has more than 85,000 clones; less than 10% are singletons. The sequencing sample was made of PBMCs. Source of these receptors: a man aged 50-59 years in good health and CMV-seropositive.

The chain couples TRBV7-2 to TRBJ2-7; 11 nucleotides agree with TRBD2. This CDR3 has 17 residues. The germline V gene has CDR1 SGHTA and CDR2 FQGNSA. The V and J ends lost 2 bases and 3 bases, in that order; junction bases with no gene match: 9. In DNA form, the CDR3 reads TGTGCCAGCAGCTTAAAACGACTAGCGGGACAACTCTACGAGCAGTACTTC. This gives the protein CASSLKRLAGQLYEQYF.

With regard to this clone: Other DNA sequences from this sample encode an identical CDR3 as well. The V and J genes are TRBV10-3 and TRBJ2-1, with 9 bases lining up with TRBD2. Germline trimming cut 0 bases from V and 5 bases from J; bases unmatched to any gene: 5. The CDR3 spans 16 residues. The germline CDR1 and CDR2 sequences are ENHRY and SYGVKD. The CDR3 sequence: CAISESLTSGDNEQFF. The CDR3 nucleotides read TGTGCCATCAGTGAGTCCTTGACTAGCGGAGACAATGAGCAGTTCTTC.

This clone was counted a few times. The chain joins TRBV28 to TRBJ2-2; D possibly corresponds to TRBD2 (6 bases). The CDR3 is 13 residues long. Germline V CDR1 and CDR2: MDHEN, SYDVKM. The ends were cut back, 8 bases at V and 6 bases at J, with 13 bases in the middle. CDR3 sequence (DNA): TGTGCCAGCGGGAGGAGTTGGGCCGGGGAGCTGTTTTTT. It yields the protein CASGRSWAGELFF. The whole variable domain, filled in from reference TRBV28 and TRBJ2-2, reads DVKVTQSSRYLVKRTGEKVFLECVQDMDHENMFWYRQDPGLGLRLIYFSYDVKMKEKGDIPEGYSVSREKKERFSLILESASTNQTSMYLCASGRSWAGELFFGEGSRLTVL.

J is TRBJ2-7 and V is TRBV6-5; 9 bases fit TRBD1. J gave up 5 bases and V 0 bases, and 8 bases lay outside the gene matches. The CDR3 totals 16 residues. Germline assignment: CDR1 MNHEY and CDR2 SVGAGI. CDR3 in amino acids: CASSYSRDRVYNEQYF. The CDR3 DNA reads as TGTGCCAGCAGTTACTCCCGGGACAGGGTTTACAACGAGCAGTACTTC.

This chain uses TRBV6-5 with TRBJ1-2; 8 bases align to TRBD1. V shed 10 bases and J 2 bases; nucleotides not matched to a gene: 0. This CDR3 is built from 11 residues. Germline V gives CDR1 MNHEY, CDR2 SVGAGI. CDR3 region: CATGGNYGYTF. In DNA form, the CDR3 reads TGTGCCACAGGGGGCAACTATGGCTACACCTTC.

The chain is built from TRBV30 and TRBJ1-1; a weak D match, TRBD1 (5 bases). Germline CDR1 reads GTSNPN; CDR2 reads SVGIG (reference sequence). The CDR3 runs 14 residues. The V end was cut by 3 bases, the J end by 1 base, with 12 bases between. The CDR3 reads CAWSLGAANTEAFF. In nucleotides, the CDR3 is TGTGCCTGGAGCCTAGGGGCCGCGAACACTGAAGCTTTCTTT.

The chain couples TRBV7-9 to TRBJ2-1; 9 nucleotides align to TRBD2. From germline, CDR1 is SEHNR and CDR2 FQNEAQ (reference sequence). Losses at the gene ends were 3 bases for V and 3 bases for J; bases not matched to a gene: 0. This CDR3 region has 14 residues. CDR3 sequence: CASSLTSGYNEQFF. Here the CDR3 DNA reads TGTGCCAGCAGCTTGACTAGCGGCTACAATGAGCAGTTCTTC.

J is TRBJ2-2 and V is TRBV30, with D maybe TRBD1 (6 bases). Trimming removed 1 base at V and 6 bases at J, with 15 bases between. This CDR3 region has 15 residues. In germline, CDR1 is GTSNPN, CDR2 SVGIG (reference sequence). The CDR3 nucleotides read TGTGCCTGGAGTGCCCTAGGGGGTAACGCCGGGGAGCTGTTTTTT. Translation gives CAWSALGGNAGELFF.

The chain recombines TRBV7-2 with TRBJ2-7; TRBD2 is a possible D gene (6 bases). This CDR3 has 13 amino acids. V lost 5 bases to trimming and J lost 5 bases, with 13 bases between them. Germline V lookup: CDR1 SGHTA, CDR2 FQGNSA. The CDR3 sequence: CASSGSGPDEQYF. The CDR3 bases are TGTGCCAGCAGCGGAAGCGGGCCCGACGAGCAGTACTTC.

This clone was detected a few times. The CDR3 DNA reads as TGTGCCAGCAGTGAAGCCTTCCGCTACGAGCAGTACTTC. Translating it yields CASSEAFRYEQYF. This chain connects TRBV6-1 to TRBJ2-7, with unresolved D. From germline, CDR1 is MNHNS and CDR2 SASEGT. The ends were cut back, 0 bases at V and 3 bases at J, with 6 bases in the middle. CDR3 length: 13 residues.

The chain uses TRBV19 and TRBJ2-5; TRBD1 is a possible D gene (5 bases). The CDR3 has 15 amino acids. The V end lost 0 bases, the J end lost 2 bases, and 10 bases lay between the germline ends. Germline V lookup: CDR1 LNHDA, CDR2 SQIVND (reference sequence). CDR3 residues: CASSIDLQEQETQYF. CDR3 sequence (DNA): TGTGCCAGTAGTATAGATCTACAGGAACAAGAGACCCAGTACTTC.

The rearrangement joins TRBV4-1 to TRBJ2-7; TRBD2 agrees at 9 bases. Per the germline V gene, CDR1 is MGHRA and CDR2 is YSYEKL. The CDR3 covers 15 residues. V lost 4 bases to trimming and J lost 4 bases; unmatched junction nucleotides: 8. The CDR3 loop is CASSLSPGLAYEQYF. CDR3 nucleotide sequence: TGCGCCAGCAGCCTGTCTCCGGGACTAGCTTACGAGCAGTACTTC.

This clone has only a few counts. The chain carries TRBV6-5 and TRBJ2-7; TRBD2 aligns across 11 bases. The V gene end was trimmed by 5 bases and the J gene end by 3 bases; junction bases not matched to a gene: 3. The CDR3 extends over 14 amino acids. Germline loops: CDR1 MNHEY, CDR2 SVGAGI. The CDR3 coding sequence is TGTGCCAGCAGTCGACTAGCGGGGAACTACGAGCAGTACTTC. It is translated as CASSRLAGNYEQYF.

This chain joins TRBV6-5 and TRBJ1-4; D ambiguous. The ends were cut back, 7 bases at V and 8 bases at J, with 17 bases in the middle. CDR3 length equals 14 residues. CDR1 is MNHEY and CDR2 is SVGAGI in the germline V gene. The CDR3 nucleotides read TGTGCCAGCAATACCGGGTCATCGAACGAAAAACTGTTTTTT. This encodes CASNTGSSNEKLFF.

This clone came up a few times. The V call is TRBV30, the J call TRBJ1-5, with 9 bases aligning to TRBD1. The CDR3 sequence is 14 residues long. Germline V gene data show CDR1 as GTSNPN and CDR2 as SVGIG (reference sequence). V shed 2 bases, J shed 7 bases, and the junction held 6 bases outside the gene matches. The chain's CDR3 is CAWSQDRGGQPQHF. Here the CDR3 DNA reads TGTGCCTGGAGTCAGGACAGGGGCGGCCAGCCCCAGCATTTT.

This chain connects TRBV23-1 to TRBJ1-3, with D possibly being TRBD1 (6 bases). TRBV23-1 is placed among ORFs of uncertain function. This CDR3 contains 11 residues. V was clipped by 4 bases and J by 16 bases, with 14 bases between them. The CDR3 DNA reads TGCGCCAGCAGTCGAGGGACAAGGTGTTATTTT. Protein: CASSRGTRCYF.

This clone was counted between two and nine times. The rearrangement joins TRBV28 to TRBJ1-3, with TRBD1 as a possible D gene (5 bases). The CDR3 is 14 amino acids. Trimming cost V 2 bases and J 2 bases, with 7 bases left between them. Looked up from germline, CDR1 is MDHEN and CDR2 is SYDVKM. The CDR3 protein is CASSLSRAGNTIYF. CDR3 nucleotides: TGTGCCAGCAGTTTAAGCAGGGCTGGAAACACCATATATTTT. Using reference TRBV28 and TRBJ1-3 for the parts outside the CDR3, the full variable domain is DVKVTQSSRYLVKRTGEKVFLECVQDMDHENMFWYRQDPGLGLRLIYFSYDVKMKEKGDIPEGYSVSREKKERFSLILESASTNQTSMYLCASSLSRAGNTIYFGEGSWLTVV.

The chain has TRBV5-4 and TRBJ2-2; a weak D match, TRBD1 (5 bases). Germline assignment: CDR1 SGHNT and CDR2 YYREEE (reference sequence). Trimming shortened V by 1 base and J by 1 base, and 8 bases separated the two germline ends. CDR3 size: 15 residues. The CDR3 spells CASSLPGKNTGELFF. The CDR3 DNA reads as TGTGCCAGCAGCTTGCCAGGGAAGAACACCGGGGAGCTGTTTTTT.

V is TRBV15 and J is TRBJ2-3; D not resolved. The CDR3 has 14 residues. The germline V gene has CDR1 LNHNV and CDR2 YYDKDF (reference sequence). The V end lost 3 bases, the J end lost 2 bases, and 9 bases lay between the germline ends. CDR3 amino acids: CATSSGLDTDTQYF. CDR3 sequence (DNA): TGTGCCACCAGCAGCGGGTTGGACACAGATACGCAGTATTTT.

J is TRBJ1-5 and V is TRBV6-4; 8 bases are shared with TRBD1. The CDR3 loop spans 13 amino acids. The J segment lost 8 bases and the V segment lost 5 bases, leaving 5 bases of the junction unmatched. CDR1 and CDR2 from the germline V gene are MRHNA and SNTAGT. The DNA of the CDR3 is TGTGCCAGCAGTAAGGACAGGGCAAAGCCCCAGCATTTT. Residues: CASSKDRAKPQHF.

In its sample, this clone was seen a few times. The chain has TRBV25-1 and TRBJ2-1; 10 bases map to TRBD2. V shed 8 bases, J shed 8 bases, and the junction held 12 bases outside the gene matches. CDR1 MGHDK and CDR2 SYGVNS come from the germline V gene. This CDR3 comprises 15 residues. In DNA, the CDR3 is TGTGCCAGCGGTATAGCGGGAGGAACGGCGGATGAGCAGTTCTTC. This translates into CASGIAGGTADEQFF.

In its sample, this clone was seen many times. The chain joins TRBV10-2 to TRBJ2-3, with TRBD2 matching over 14 bases. With V trimmed by 3 bases and J by 3 bases, 8 bases remained unmatched. This CDR3 region has 18 residues. Germline V gene sequence: CDR1 WSHSY, CDR2 SAAADI. The CDR3 DNA sequence: TGCGCCAGCAGTGACACAGGGACTAGCGGGAGTGCGACAGATACGCAGTATTTT. Its translation is CASSDTGTSGSATDTQYF.

The chain combines TRBV10-3 with TRBJ1-5; perhaps TRBD1 as D (6 bases). The CDR3 consists of 15 residues. In germline, CDR1 is ENHRY, CDR2 SYGVKD. V lost 0 bases, J lost 4 bases, and 10 bases lay in between. Written as DNA, the CDR3 is TGTGCCATCAGTGAGTCAAGGCAGGGGAATCAGCCCCAGCATTTT. Encoded protein: CAISESRQGNQPQHF.

This clone was seen a few times. This chain links TRBV5-1 with TRBJ2-1; weak D call: TRBD2 (5 bases). The V and J ends lost 6 bases and 8 bases respectively, with 30 bases between them. The CDR3 extends over 18 amino acids. The V gene's germline CDR1 is SGHRS and CDR2 YFSETQ. The CDR3: CASTSGSTRIIALDEQFF. The CDR3 DNA reads TGCGCCAGCACCTCTGGTAGTACTAGGATCATCGCCTTGGATGAGCAGTTCTTC. The entire variable domain, with the rest obtained from reference TRBV5-1 and TRBJ2-1, is as follows: KAGVTQTPRYLIKTRGQQVTLSCSPISGHRSVSWYQQTPGQGLQFLFEYFSETQRNKGNFPGRFSGRQFSNSRSEMNVSTLELGDSALYLCASTSGSTRIIALDEQFFGPGTRLTVL.